This T cell receptor beta chain emerged from a study of T cells in Graves' hyperthyroidism and ophthalmopathy. V lost 3 bases, J lost 11 bases, and 10 bases lay in between. From germline, CDR1 is LNHDA and CDR2 SQIVND (reference sequence). This CDR3 spans 11 amino acids. Amplified TCR beta CDR3 regions came from RNA transcripts. TCR CDR3 regions were first amplified by RT-PCR with HTBI primers. TCRdb used MiXCR to reprocess the multiplex PCR reads, holding one entry per CDR3 protein. Here the sample spans 300,000 to 400,000 distinct CDR3 sequences, around a fifth being singletons. This clonotype was found a few times. Patients were excluded because of uncontrolled infection, other autoimmune disease, pregnancy or lactation. PBMCs stemmed from around 10 ml fresh peripheral blood.

The sample taken for sequencing was blood. This receptor was taken from a woman between 45 and 60 years old with Graves' hyperthyroidism. V usage is TRBV19 and J usage is TRBJ1-1, with TRBD1 as a possible D gene (5 bases). The CDR3: CASSMGHTAFF. CDR3 DNA sequence: TGTGCCAGTAGTATGGGGCATACCGCTTTCTTT.